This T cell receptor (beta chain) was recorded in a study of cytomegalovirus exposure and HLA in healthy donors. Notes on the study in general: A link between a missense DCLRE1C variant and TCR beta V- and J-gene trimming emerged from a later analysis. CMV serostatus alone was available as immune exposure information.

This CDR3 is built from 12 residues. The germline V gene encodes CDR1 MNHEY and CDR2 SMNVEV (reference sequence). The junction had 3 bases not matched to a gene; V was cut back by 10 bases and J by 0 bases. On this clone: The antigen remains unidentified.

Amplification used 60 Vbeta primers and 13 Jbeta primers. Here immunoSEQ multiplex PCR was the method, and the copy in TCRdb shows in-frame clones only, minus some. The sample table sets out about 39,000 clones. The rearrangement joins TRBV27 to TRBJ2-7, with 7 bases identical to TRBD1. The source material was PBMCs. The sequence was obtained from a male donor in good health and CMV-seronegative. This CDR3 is CATRGPSYEQYF. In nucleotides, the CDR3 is TGTGCCACTAGGGGGCCCTCCTACGAGCAGTACTTC.